Each of the 18 T cell receptor beta chains below was sequenced from the same sample in a study of blood T cell repertoires in COVID-19. Sequenced by immunoSEQ multiplex PCR; TCRdb stores in-frame clones only, minus some. The table shows more than 85,000 clones, with about nine tenths occurring only once. Sequencing was performed on peripheral blood. These receptors were obtained from a human donor in a cohort sampled during active COVID-19.

The CDR3 nucleotides are TGTGCCAGCAGTCAGGATGGGGGCGGCTACACCTTC. Its protein is CASSQDGGGYTF. This chain joins TRBV12-3 or TRBV12-4 and TRBJ1-2; a possible D gene is TRBD1 (6 bases). The CDR3 loop spans 12 amino acids. Between the trimmed V and J ends, which lost 5 bases and 8 bases, there was a span of 12 bases.

Only a few counts were recorded for this clone. V usage is TRBV3-1 (or the pseudogene TRBV3-2) and J usage is TRBJ2-5, with 12 positions matching TRBD2. V shed 8 bases and J 1 base; nucleotides not matched to a gene: 8. The germline CDR1 and CDR2 sequences are LGHDT and YNNKEL (reference sequence). The CDR3 length is 16 residues. The CDR3 loop is CASRTSGIWPQETQYF. Written as DNA, the CDR3 is TGTGCCAGCCGGACTAGCGGGATTTGGCCCCAAGAGACCCAGTACTTC.

J is TRBJ1-1 and V is TRBV5-1; 9 nucleotides align to TRBD1. The ends lost 2 bases at V and 4 bases at J; junction bases unmatched: 3. Per germline, CDR1 SGHRS and CDR2 YFSETQ. This CDR3 comprises 14 residues. CDR3 sequence reads: CASSFTGGVTEAFF. CDR3 coding DNA: TGCGCCAGCAGCTTCACAGGGGGCGTCACTGAAGCTTTCTTT.

A single count supports this clone. The chain is built from TRBV11-2 and TRBJ2-7, with 7 bases matching TRBD2. This CDR3 region has 12 residues. CDR1 is SGHAT, CDR2 FQNNGV, per germline. Unmatched junction bases numbered 4, after V lost 5 bases and J lost 6 bases. The CDR3: CASSGGGSEQYF. DNA of the CDR3: TGTGCCAGCAGCGGCGGGGGATCCGAGCAGTACTTC.

The CDR3 bases are TGTGCCAGCAGCCCCACGGGCGGGGGGCCGTCCACAGATACGCAGTATTTT. It is translated as CASSPTGGGPSTDTQYF. This rearrangement joins TRBV7-3 to TRBJ2-3, with 8 bases that match TRBD2. Germline-derived CDR1 and CDR2 are SGHTA and FQGTGA. This CDR3 is 17 amino acids long. V trimming: 5 bases; J trimming: 2 bases; junction bases outside the gene matches: 12.

This clone was detected only a few times. The rearrangement joins TRBV27 to TRBJ2-3; maybe TRBD1 (6 bases). CDR3 length: 16 amino acids. Trimming removed 1 base from V and 4 bases from J, with 15 bases in between. CDR1 MNHEY and CDR2 SMNVEV come from the germline V gene (reference sequence). Written as DNA, the CDR3 is TGTGCCAGCAGTTTATGGGGCCGAGGGGGTGCAGATACGCAGTATTTT. This sequence encodes CASSLWGRGGADTQYF.

The chain carries TRBV5-6 and TRBJ2-7; a possible D gene is TRBD1 (6 bases). The CDR3 is made up of 15 amino acids. In germline, CDR1 is SGHDT, CDR2 YYEEEE. V gave up 5 bases and J gave up 6 bases, with 21 bases separating them. CDR3 region: CASSGGGGPLGEQYF. CDR3 DNA: TGTGCCAGCAGTGGTGGTGGGGGCCCCTTGGGCGAGCAGTACTTC.

The V and J genes are TRBV15 and TRBJ2-5; possible D gene TRBD2, 6 bases. CDR1 and CDR2 from the germline V gene are LNHNV and YYDKDF (reference sequence). Trimming stripped 3 bases from V and 5 bases from J, with 19 bases between. CDR3 length: 16 amino acids. The CDR3 protein is CATSRSGAEGGETQYF. In nucleotides, the CDR3 is TGTGCCACCAGCAGGTCTGGGGCGGAGGGTGGGGAGACCCAGTACTTC.

This clone was counted between two and nine times. The chain uses TRBV28 and TRBJ1-2, with TRBD1 identical over 11 bases. This CDR3 has 17 residues. The junction had 10 bases not matched to a gene; V was cut back by 1 base and J by 6 bases. Germline V lookup: CDR1 MDHEN, CDR2 SYDVKM. CDR3 loop: CASSLFLGQGARDGYTF. Written as DNA, the CDR3 is TGTGCCAGCAGTTTATTTCTCGGACAGGGGGCCAGAGATGGCTACACCTTC.

V and J are TRBV7-9 and TRBJ2-3, with 14 bases fitting TRBD2. Germline trimming cut 4 bases from V and 6 bases from J; bases unmatched to any gene: 9. Germline V CDR1 and CDR2: SEHNR, FQNEAQ (reference sequence). There are 17 residues in the CDR3. Here the CDR3 reads CASSSGTSGSGMDTQYF. CDR3 nucleotide sequence: TGTGCCAGCAGCTCAGGGACTAGCGGGAGTGGTATGGATACGCAGTATTTT.

The chain uses TRBV7-9 and TRBJ2-3, with D tentatively TRBD1 (6 bases). The length of the CDR3 is 14 residues. CDR1 and CDR2 from the germline V gene are SEHNR and FQNEAQ (reference sequence). V dropped 1 base and J dropped 1 base, with 6 bases sitting between them. The CDR3 loop reads CASSLDRGTDTQYF. In nucleotides, the CDR3 is TGTGCCAGCAGCTTAGACAGGGGCACAGATACGCAGTATTTT.

The chain carries TRBV6-1 and TRBJ1-5; D is unclear. V was pared by 3 bases and J by 4 bases, with 7 bases between. The CDR3 is 13 amino acids. Germline V gene data show CDR1 as MNHNS and CDR2 as SASEGT. CDR3 sequence (DNA): TGTGCCAGCAGTGACCGGGGAAATCAGCCCCAGCATTTT. Residues: CASSDRGNQPQHF.

This sequence joins TRBV5-6 and TRBJ1-6; no reliable D call. CDR1 SGHDT and CDR2 YYEEEE come from the germline V gene. The germline V and J ends were trimmed by 1 base and 7 bases, with 9 bases remaining between them. The CDR3 extends over 14 amino acids. CDR3 nucleotides: TGTGCCAGCAGCTTGACGGAGCCGAATTCACCCCTCCACTTT. The encoded protein is CASSLTEPNSPLHF.

This rearrangement joins TRBV21-1 to TRBJ1-2. TRBV21-1 is given as a pseudogene. The CDR3 is 16 amino acids. CDR3 in DNA: TGTGCCAGCAGCAAACACGGGGTATTTGGTAACTATGGCTACACCTTC. It yields the protein CASSKHGVFGNYGYTF.

The chain couples TRBV11-2 to TRBJ2-7, with 7 bases that match TRBD1. The CDR3 runs to 15 residues. Germline V gene lookup returns CDR1 SGHAT and CDR2 FQNNGV. The V and J ends lost 4 bases and 3 bases, in that order; junction bases with no gene match: 9. For the CDR3, the DNA is TGTGCCAGCAGCTCCCTGACAGGGATCTACTACGAGCAGTACTTC. Protein sequence: CASSSLTGIYYEQYF.

The rearrangement uses TRBV6-5 and TRBJ1-1; D is perhaps TRBD1 (6 bases). V was shortened by 5 bases and J by 4 bases, with 8 bases between the two germline ends. The CDR3 is 12 residues long. Germline V gene data show CDR1 as MNHEY and CDR2 as SVGAGI. The CDR3 bases are TGTGCCAGCAGTCAGGGGCGCACTGAAGCTTTCTTT. Residues: CASSQGRTEAFF.

CDR3 amino acids: CASSINPTGGSSPLHF. For the CDR3, the DNA is TGTGCCAGTAGTATAAACCCGACAGGGGGATCGTCACCCCTCCACTTT. The chain employs TRBV19 and TRBJ1-6; 9 bases agree with TRBD1. This CDR3 region has 16 residues. Germline CDR1 LNHDA, CDR2 SQIVND (reference sequence). Trimming took 2 bases from V and 10 from J; bases not matched to a gene: 9. Variable domain in full (rest from reference TRBV19 and TRBJ1-6): DGGITQSPKYLFRKEGQNVTLSCEQNLNHDAMYWYRQDPGQGLRLIYYSQIVNDFQKGDIAEGYSVSREKKESFPLTVTSAQKNPTAFYLCASSINPTGGSSPLHFGNGTRLTVT.

V gene TRBV1 combines with J gene TRBJ2-3; TRBD2, as called in the table, went unchecked against the DNA. TRBV1 is listed as a pseudogene. The CDR3 runs 18 residues. The CDR3 loop reads CTSSTLLRTKGRTDTQYF. The CDR3 region has the DNA TGCACCAGCAGCACCCTCCTCCGGACTAAGGGCCGCACAGATACGCAGTATTTT.